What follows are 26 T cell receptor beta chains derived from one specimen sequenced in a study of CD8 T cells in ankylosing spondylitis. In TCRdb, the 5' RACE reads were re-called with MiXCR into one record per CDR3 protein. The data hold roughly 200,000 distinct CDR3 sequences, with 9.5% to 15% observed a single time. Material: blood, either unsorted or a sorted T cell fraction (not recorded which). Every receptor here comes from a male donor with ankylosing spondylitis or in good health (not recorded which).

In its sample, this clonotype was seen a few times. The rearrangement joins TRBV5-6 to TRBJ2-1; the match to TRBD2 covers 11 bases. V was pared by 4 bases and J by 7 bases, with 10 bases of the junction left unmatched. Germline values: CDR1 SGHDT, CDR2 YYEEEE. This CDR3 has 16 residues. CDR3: CASSLSTSGGPNEQFF. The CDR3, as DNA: TGTGCCAGCAGCCTCTCAACTAGCGGGGGCCCTAATGAGCAGTTCTTC.

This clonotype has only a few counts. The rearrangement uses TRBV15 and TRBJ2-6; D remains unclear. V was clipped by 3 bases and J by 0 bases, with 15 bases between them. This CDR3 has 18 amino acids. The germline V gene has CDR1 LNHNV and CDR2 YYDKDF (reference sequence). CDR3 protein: CATSSSRYLSSGANVLTF. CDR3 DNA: TGTGCCACCAGCAGTAGCAGGTACCTTAGCTCTGGGGCCAACGTCCTGACTTTC.

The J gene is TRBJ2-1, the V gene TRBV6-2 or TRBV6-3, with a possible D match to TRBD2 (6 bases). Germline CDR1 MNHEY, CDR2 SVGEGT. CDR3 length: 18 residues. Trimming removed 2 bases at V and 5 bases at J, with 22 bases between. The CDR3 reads CASSYPPLAPKGHNEQFF. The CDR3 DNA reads TGTGCCAGCAGTTACCCCCCCCTAGCGCCGAAAGGGCACAATGAGCAGTTCTTC.

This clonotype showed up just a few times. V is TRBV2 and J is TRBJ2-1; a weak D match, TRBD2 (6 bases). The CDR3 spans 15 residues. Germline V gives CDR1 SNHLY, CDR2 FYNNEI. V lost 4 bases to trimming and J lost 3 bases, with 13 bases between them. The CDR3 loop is CASSGSSAFYNEQFF. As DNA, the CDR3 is TGTGCCAGCAGTGGATCTAGCGCGTTCTACAATGAGCAGTTCTTC.

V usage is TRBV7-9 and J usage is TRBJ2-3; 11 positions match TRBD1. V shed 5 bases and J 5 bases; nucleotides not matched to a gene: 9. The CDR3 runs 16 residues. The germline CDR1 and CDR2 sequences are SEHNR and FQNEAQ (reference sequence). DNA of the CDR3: TGTGCCAGCAGCATACCGGACAGGGGGCCTATAGATACGCAGTATTTT. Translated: CASSIPDRGPIDTQYF.

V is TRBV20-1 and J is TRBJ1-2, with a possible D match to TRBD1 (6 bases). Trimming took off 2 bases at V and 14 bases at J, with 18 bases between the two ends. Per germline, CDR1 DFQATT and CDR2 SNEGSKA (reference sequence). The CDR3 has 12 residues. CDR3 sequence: CSARTGSYKETF. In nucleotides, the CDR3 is TGCAGTGCTAGAACAGGGTCCTATAAAGAAACCTTC.

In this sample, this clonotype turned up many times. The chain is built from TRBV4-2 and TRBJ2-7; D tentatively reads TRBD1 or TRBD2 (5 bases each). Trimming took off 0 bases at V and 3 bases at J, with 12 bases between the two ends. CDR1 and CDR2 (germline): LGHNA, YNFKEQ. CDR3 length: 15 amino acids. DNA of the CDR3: TGTGCCAGCAGCCAAGAAGGGGACGCGTACTACGAGCAGTACTTC. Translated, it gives CASSQEGDAYYEQYF.

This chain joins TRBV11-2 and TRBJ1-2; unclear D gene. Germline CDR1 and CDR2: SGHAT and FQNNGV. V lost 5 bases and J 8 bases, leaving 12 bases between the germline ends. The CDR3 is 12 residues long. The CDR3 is CASSAIGRGYTF. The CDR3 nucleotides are TGTGCCAGCAGCGCCATCGGCAGGGGCTACACCTTC.

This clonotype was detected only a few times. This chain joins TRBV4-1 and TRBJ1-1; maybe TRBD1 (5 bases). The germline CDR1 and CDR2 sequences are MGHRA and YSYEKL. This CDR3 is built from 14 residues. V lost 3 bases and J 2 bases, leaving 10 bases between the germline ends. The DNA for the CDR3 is TGCGCCAGCAGCCAGGGGGGAGCTAACACTGAAGCTTTCTTT. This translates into CASSQGGANTEAFF.

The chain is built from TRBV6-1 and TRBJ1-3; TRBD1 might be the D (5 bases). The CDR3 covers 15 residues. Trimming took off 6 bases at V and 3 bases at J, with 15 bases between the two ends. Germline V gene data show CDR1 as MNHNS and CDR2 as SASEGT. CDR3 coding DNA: TGTGCCAGCAGCCAGACTGGGGCCAGTGGAAACACCATATATTTT. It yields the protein CASSQTGASGNTIYF.

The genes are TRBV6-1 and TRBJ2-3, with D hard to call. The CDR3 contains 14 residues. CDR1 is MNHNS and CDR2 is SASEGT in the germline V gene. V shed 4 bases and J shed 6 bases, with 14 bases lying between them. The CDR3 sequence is CASSAGPVRDTQYF. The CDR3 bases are TGTGCCAGCAGTGCCGGGCCCGTGAGGGATACGCAGTATTTT.

DNA of the CDR3: TGTGCCAGCAGACCCGAGGGGGAGAACACTGAAGCTTTCTTT. Protein sequence: CASRPEGENTEAFF. The chain combines TRBV13 with TRBJ1-1; D possibly corresponds to TRBD1 (6 bases). The CDR3 has 14 residues. With 6 bases removed from V and 1 base from J, the gap between germline ends came to 12 bases. Germline V gene lookup returns CDR1 PRHDT and CDR2 FYEKMQ (reference sequence). Combining the CDR3 with reference TRBV13 and TRBJ1-1 gives the whole variable domain AAGVIQSPRHLIKEKRETATLKCYPIPRHDTVYWYQQGPGQDPQFLISFYEKMQSDKGSIPDRFSAQQFSDYHSELNMSSLELGDSALYFCASRPEGENTEAFFGQGTRLTVV.

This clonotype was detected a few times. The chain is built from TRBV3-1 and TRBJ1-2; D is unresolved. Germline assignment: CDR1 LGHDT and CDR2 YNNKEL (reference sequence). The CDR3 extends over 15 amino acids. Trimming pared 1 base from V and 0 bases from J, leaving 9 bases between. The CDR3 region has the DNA TGTGCCAGCAGCCAAGTCGGCAGTACTAACTATGGCTACACCTTC. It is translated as CASSQVGSTNYGYTF.

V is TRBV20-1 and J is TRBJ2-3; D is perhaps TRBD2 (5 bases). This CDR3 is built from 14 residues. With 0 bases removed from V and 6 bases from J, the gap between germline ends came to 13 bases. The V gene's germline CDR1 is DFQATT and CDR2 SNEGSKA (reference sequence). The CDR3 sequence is CSARDWASSDTQYF. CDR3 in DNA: TGCAGTGCTAGAGATTGGGCCTCTAGCGATACGCAGTATTTT.

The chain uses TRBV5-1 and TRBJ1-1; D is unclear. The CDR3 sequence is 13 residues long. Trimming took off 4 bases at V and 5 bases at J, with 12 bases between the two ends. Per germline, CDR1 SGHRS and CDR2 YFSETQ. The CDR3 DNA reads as TGCGCCAGCAGCGCCTCCACGGGGACTGAAGCTTTCTTT. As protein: CASSASTGTEAFF. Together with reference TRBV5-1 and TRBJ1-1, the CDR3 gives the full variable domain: KAGVTQTPRYLIKTRGQQVTLSCSPISGHRSVSWYQQTPGQGLQFLFEYFSETQRNKGNFPGRFSGRQFSNSRSEMNVSTLELGDSALYLCASSASTGTEAFFGQGTRLTVV.

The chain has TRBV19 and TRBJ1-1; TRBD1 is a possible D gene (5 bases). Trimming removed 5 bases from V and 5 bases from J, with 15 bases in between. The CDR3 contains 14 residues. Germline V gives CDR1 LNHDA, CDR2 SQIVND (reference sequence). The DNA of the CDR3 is TGTGCCAGTAGTCTCGACGGGGGTTTGACTGAAGCTTTCTTT. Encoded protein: CASSLDGGLTEAFF. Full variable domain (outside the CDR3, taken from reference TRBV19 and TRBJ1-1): DGGITQSPKYLFRKEGQNVTLSCEQNLNHDAMYWYRQDPGQGLRLIYYSQIVNDFQKGDIAEGYSVSREKKESFPLTVTSAQKNPTAFYLCASSLDGGLTEAFFGQGTRLTVV.

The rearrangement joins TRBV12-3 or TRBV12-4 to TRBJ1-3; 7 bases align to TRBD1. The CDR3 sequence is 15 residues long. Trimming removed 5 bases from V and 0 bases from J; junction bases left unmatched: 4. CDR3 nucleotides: TGTGCCAGCAGTGGACAGGCTCGCTCTGGAAACACCATATATTTT. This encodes CASSGQARSGNTIYF.

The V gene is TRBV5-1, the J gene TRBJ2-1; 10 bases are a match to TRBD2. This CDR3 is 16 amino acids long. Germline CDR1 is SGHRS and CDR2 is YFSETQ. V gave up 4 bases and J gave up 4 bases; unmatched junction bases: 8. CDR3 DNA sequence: TGCGCCAGCAGCCTCCCTCCAGCGGGAGGGTACAATGAGCAGTTCTTC. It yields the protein CASSLPPAGGYNEQFF. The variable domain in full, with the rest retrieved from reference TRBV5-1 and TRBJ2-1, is KAGVTQTPRYLIKTRGQQVTLSCSPISGHRSVSWYQQTPGQGLQFLFEYFSETQRNKGNFPGRFSGRQFSNSRSEMNVSTLELGDSALYLCASSLPPAGGYNEQFFGPGTRLTVL.

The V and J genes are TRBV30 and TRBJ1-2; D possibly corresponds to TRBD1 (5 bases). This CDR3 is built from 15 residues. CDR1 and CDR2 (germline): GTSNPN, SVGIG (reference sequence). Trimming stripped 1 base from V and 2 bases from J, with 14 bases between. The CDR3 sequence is CAWSEGAPDNYGYTF. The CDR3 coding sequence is TGTGCCTGGAGTGAAGGGGCTCCAGACAACTATGGCTACACCTTC.

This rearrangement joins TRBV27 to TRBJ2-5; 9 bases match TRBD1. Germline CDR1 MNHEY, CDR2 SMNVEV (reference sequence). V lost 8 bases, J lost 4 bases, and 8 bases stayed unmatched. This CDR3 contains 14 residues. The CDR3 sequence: CASRLTGGGETQYF. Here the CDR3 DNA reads TGTGCCAGCCGGCTAACAGGGGGCGGAGAGACCCAGTACTTC.

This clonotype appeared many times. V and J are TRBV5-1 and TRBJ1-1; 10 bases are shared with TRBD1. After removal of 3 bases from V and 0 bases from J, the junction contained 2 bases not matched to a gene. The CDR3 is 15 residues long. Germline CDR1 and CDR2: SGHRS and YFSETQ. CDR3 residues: CASSWTGGLNTEAFF. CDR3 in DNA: TGCGCCAGCAGCTGGACAGGGGGTTTGAACACTGAAGCTTTCTTT.

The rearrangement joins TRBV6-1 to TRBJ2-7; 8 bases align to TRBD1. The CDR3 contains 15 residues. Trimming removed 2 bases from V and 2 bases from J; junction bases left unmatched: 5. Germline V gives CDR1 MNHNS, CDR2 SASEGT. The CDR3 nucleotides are TGTGCCAGCAGTGAAAAGACAGGGGCACCCTACGAGCAGTACTTC. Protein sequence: CASSEKTGAPYEQYF.

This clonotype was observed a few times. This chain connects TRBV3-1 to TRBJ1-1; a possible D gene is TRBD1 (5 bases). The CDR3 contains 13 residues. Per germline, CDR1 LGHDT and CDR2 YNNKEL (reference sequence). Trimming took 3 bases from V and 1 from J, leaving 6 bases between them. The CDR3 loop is CASSQGPNTEAFF. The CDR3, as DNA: TGTGCCAGCAGCCAGGGACCGAACACTGAAGCTTTCTTT.

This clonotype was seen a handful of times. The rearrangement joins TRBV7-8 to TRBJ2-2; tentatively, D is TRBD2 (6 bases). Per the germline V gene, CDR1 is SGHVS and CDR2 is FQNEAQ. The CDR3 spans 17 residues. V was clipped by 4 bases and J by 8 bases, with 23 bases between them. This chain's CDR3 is CASSSLPAEGPSGELFF. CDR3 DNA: TGTGCCAGCAGCTCTCTGCCGGCGGAGGGCCCGTCAGGGGAGCTGTTTTTT. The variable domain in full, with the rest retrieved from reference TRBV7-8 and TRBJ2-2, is GAGVSQSPRYKVAKRGQDVALRCDPISGHVSLFWYQQALGQGPEFLTYFQNEAQLDKSGLPSDRFFAERPEGSVSTLKIQRTQQEDSAVYLCASSSLPAEGPSGELFFGEGSRLTVL.

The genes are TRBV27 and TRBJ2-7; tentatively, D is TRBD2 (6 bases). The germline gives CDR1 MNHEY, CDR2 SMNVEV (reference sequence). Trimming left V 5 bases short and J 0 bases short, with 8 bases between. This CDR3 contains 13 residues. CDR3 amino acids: CASSGGASYEQYF. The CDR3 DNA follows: TGTGCCAGCAGTGGAGGGGCCTCCTACGAGCAGTACTTC.

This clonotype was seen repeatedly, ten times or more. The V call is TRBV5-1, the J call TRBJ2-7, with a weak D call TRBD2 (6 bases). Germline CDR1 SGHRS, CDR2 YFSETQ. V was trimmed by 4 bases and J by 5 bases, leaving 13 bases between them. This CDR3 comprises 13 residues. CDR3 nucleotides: TGCGCCAGCAGCCCGACGGACTACGACGAGCAGTACTTC. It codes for CASSPTDYDEQYF.